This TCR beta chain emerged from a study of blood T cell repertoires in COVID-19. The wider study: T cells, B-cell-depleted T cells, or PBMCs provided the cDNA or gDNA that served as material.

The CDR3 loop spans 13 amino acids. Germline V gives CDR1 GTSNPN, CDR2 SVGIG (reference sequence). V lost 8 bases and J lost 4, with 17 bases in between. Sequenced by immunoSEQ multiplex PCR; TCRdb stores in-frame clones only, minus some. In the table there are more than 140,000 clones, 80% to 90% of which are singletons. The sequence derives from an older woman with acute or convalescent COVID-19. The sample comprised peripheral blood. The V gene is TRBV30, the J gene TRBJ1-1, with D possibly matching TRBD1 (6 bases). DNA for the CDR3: TGTGCCGGCCACAGGGAAGGAGGCACTGAAGCTTTCTTT. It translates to CAGHREGGTEAFF.